This paragraph covers one TCR beta chain sequence. The authors' processing: Estimated nucleated cell counts came from reference gene primer amplification. Here immunoSEQ multiplex PCR was the method, and the copy in TCRdb shows in-frame clones only, minus some. V and J calls plus clone size are reproduced from that table; the DNA served to infer D and trimming. This repertoire shows some 29,000 clones, more than 75% found once; its top ten account for about half. The source of the sample is a study of blood T cell repertoires in COVID-19. Whole-study context: Sites in the United States, Italy and Spain provided acute and convalescent COVID-19 samples. Sources were T cells, B-cell-depleted T cells, or PBMCs; the material itself was cDNA or gDNA.

V dropped 1 base and J dropped 7; count of bases not matched to a gene: 8. The CDR3 has 15 residues. Germline V gene data show CDR1 as MGHRA and CDR2 as YSYEKL. The chain employs TRBV4-1 and TRBJ2-7; 9 bases map to TRBD1. The sequence was obtained from a woman between 65 and 79 years old with acute or convalescent COVID-19. What was sequenced was peripheral blood. CDR3 coding DNA: TGCGCCAGCAGCCAAGCCGGGACAGGGAGCTATGAGCAGTACTTC. It specifies CASSQAGTGSYEQYF.